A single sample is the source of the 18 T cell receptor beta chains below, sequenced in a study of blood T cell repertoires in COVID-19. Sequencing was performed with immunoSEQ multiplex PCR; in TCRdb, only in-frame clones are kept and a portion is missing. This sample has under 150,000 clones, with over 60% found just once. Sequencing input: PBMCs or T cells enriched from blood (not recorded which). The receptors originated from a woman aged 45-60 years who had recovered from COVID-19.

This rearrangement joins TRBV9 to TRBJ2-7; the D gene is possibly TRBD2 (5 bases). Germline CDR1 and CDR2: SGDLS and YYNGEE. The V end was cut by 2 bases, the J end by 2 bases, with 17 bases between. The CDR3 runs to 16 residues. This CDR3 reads CASSVAADFSAYEQYF. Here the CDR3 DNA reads TGTGCCAGCAGCGTGGCCGCGGACTTCTCCGCCTACGAGCAGTACTTC.

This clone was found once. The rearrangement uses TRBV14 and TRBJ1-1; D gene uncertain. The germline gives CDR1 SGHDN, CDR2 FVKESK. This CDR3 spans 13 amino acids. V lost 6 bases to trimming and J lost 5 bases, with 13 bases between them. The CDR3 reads CASRKAGGTEAFF. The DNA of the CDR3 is TGTGCCAGCAGAAAGGCAGGCGGGACTGAAGCTTTCTTT.

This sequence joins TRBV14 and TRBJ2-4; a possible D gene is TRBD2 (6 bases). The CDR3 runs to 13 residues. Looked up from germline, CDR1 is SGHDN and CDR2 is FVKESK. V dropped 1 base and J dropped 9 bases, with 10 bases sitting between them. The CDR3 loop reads CASSQGTGGIQYF. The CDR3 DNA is TGTGCCAGCAGCCAAGGGACCGGGGGCATTCAGTACTTC. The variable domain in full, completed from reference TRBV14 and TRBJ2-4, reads EAGVTQFPSHSVIEKGQTVTLRCDPISGHDNLYWYRRVMGKEIKFLLHFVKESKQDESGMPNNRFLAERTGGTYSTLKVQPAELEDSGVYFCASSQGTGGIQYFGAGTRLSVL.

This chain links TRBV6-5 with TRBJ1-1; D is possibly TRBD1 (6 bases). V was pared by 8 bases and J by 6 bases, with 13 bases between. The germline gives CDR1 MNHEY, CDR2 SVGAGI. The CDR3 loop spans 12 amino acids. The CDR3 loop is CASLVGGSEAFF. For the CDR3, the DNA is TGTGCCAGCCTCGTAGGGGGTTCTGAAGCTTTCTTT.

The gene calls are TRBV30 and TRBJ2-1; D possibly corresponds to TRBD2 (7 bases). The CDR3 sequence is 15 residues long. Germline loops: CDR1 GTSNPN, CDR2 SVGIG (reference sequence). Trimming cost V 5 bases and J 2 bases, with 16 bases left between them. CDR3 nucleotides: TGTGCCTGGTCCCAGAGGGGGGGGACCTACAATGAGCAGTTCTTC. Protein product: CAWSQRGGTYNEQFF.

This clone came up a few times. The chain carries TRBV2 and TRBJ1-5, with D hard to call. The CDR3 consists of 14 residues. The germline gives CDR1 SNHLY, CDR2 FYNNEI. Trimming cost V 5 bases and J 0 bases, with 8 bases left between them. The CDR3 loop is CASSFGVSNQPQHF. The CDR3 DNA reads TGTGCCAGCAGTTTCGGGGTTAGCAATCAGCCCCAGCATTTT.

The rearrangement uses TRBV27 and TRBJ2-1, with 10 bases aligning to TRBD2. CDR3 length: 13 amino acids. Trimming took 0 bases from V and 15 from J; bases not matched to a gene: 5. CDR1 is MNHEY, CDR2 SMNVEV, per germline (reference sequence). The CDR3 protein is CASSLSGASGRFF. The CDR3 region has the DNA TGTGCCAGCAGTTTATCCGGTGCTAGCGGGAGGTTCTTC.

CDR3 sequence reads: CASMREGTRVYEQYF. The DNA for the CDR3 is TGTGCCAGCATGAGGGAGGGGACTAGGGTATACGAGCAGTACTTC. The chain uses TRBV6-5 and TRBJ2-7, with 8 bases identical to TRBD2. V shed 7 bases, J shed 4 bases, and the junction held 12 bases outside the gene matches. The V gene's germline CDR1 is MNHEY and CDR2 SVGAGI. The length of the CDR3 is 15 residues.

Here the CDR3 reads CAIMGGVPYEQYF. The CDR3 DNA reads as TGTGCCATCATGGGGGGGGTGCCCTACGAGCAGTACTTC. V and J are TRBV10-3 and TRBJ2-7; 7 positions match TRBD2. J was trimmed by 2 bases and V by 7 bases; bases with no gene match: 5. The germline CDR1 and CDR2 sequences are ENHRY and SYGVKD. This CDR3 spans 13 amino acids.

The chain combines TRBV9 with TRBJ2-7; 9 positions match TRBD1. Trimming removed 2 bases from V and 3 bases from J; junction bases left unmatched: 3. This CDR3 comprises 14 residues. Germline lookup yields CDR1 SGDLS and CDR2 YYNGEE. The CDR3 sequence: CASSVGTGNYEQYF. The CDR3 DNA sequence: TGTGCCAGCAGCGTTGGGACAGGGAACTACGAGCAGTACTTC.

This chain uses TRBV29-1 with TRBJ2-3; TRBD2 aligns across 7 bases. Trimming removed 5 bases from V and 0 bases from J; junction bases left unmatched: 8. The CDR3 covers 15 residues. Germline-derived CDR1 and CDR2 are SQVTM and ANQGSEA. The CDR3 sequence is CSVRSGTISTDTQYF. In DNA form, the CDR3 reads TGCAGCGTTCGATCCGGGACTATCAGCACAGATACGCAGTATTTT.

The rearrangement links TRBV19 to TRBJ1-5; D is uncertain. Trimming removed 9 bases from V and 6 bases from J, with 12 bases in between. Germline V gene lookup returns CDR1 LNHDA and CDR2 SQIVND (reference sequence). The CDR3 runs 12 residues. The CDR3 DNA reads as TGTGCCAGGTCCCGGGGTCCTCAGCCCCAGCATTTT. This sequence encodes CARSRGPQPQHF.

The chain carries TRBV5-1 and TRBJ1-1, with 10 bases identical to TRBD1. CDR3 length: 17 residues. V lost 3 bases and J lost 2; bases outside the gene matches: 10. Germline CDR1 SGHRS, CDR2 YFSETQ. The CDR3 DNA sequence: TGCGCCAGCAGCTGGAGATTCCGGGACAGGGGCAACACTGAAGCTTTCTTT. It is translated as CASSWRFRDRGNTEAFF.

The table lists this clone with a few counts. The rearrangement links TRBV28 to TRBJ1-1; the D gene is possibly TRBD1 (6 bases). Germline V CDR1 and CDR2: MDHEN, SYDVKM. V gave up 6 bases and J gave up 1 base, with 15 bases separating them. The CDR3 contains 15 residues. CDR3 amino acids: CASSLGTSGNTEAFF. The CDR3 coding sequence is TGTGCCAGCAGCTTAGGGACATCAGGGAACACTGAAGCTTTCTTT.

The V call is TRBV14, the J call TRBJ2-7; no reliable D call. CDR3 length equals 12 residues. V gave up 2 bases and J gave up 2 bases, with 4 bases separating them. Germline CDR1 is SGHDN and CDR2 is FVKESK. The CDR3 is CASSQTAYEQYF. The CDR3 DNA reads TGTGCCAGCAGCCAAACAGCCTACGAGCAGTACTTC. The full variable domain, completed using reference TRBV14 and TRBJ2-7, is EAGVTQFPSHSVIEKGQTVTLRCDPISGHDNLYWYRRVMGKEIKFLLHFVKESKQDESGMPNNRFLAERTGGTYSTLKVQPAELEDSGVYFCASSQTAYEQYFGPGTRLTVT.

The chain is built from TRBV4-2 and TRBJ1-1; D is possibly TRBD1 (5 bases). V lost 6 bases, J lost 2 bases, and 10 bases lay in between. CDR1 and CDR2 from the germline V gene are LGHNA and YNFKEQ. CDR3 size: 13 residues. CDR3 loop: CASRIRENTEAFF. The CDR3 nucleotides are TGTGCCAGCAGAATCAGGGAAAACACTGAAGCTTTCTTT.

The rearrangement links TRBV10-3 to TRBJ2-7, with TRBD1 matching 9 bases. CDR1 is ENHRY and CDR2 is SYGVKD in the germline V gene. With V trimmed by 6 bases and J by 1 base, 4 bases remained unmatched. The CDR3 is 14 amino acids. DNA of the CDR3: TGTGCCATCAGCCGGGACAGGGCTTCCTACGAGCAGTACTTC. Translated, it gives CAISRDRASYEQYF.

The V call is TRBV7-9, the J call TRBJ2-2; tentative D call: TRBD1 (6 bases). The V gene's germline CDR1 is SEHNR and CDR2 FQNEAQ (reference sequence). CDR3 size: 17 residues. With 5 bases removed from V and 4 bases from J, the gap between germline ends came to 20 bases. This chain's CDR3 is CASSERSTGFGTGELFF. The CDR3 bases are TGTGCCAGCAGCGAACGTAGCACAGGGTTTGGCACCGGGGAGCTGTTTTTT.